This T cell receptor beta chain emerged from a study of cytomegalovirus exposure and HLA in healthy donors. Findings and limits, study-wide: Earlier findings revealed that most TCR beta V segments proved productive either about 90% or about 30% of the time. With further analysis later on, most CMV-associated TCR beta chains appeared HLA-restricted. Relative to equally common others, HLA-associated TCR beta chains showed greater clonal expansion in a later analysis. Rare TCR sequences predominated, though certain public TCRs were found in many donors.

As regards this clone: What it recognizes is unknown. Given the absence of the conserved phenylalanine or tryptophan at the CDR3 end, a read error is likely.

13 Jbeta primers and 60 Vbeta primers were used for the PCR. Generated by immunoSEQ multiplex PCR, the TCRdb table keeps only in-frame clones and is missing some. This sample's clone table lists some 150,000 clones. The CDR3 is 14 residues long. V shed 3 bases and J 2 bases; nucleotides not matched to a gene: 3. Germline assignment: CDR1 MNHEY and CDR2 SMNVEV (reference sequence). Material for sequencing was PBMCs. The chain couples TRBV27 to TRBJ2-7, with TRBD2 matching 8 bases. The sequence was collected from a man aged 35 to 55 in good health and CMV-seronegative. The CDR3 nucleotides read TGTGCCAGCAGTTTGATCGGGGGGGCCTACGAGCAGTACCTC. Amino acids: CASSLIGGAYEQYL.